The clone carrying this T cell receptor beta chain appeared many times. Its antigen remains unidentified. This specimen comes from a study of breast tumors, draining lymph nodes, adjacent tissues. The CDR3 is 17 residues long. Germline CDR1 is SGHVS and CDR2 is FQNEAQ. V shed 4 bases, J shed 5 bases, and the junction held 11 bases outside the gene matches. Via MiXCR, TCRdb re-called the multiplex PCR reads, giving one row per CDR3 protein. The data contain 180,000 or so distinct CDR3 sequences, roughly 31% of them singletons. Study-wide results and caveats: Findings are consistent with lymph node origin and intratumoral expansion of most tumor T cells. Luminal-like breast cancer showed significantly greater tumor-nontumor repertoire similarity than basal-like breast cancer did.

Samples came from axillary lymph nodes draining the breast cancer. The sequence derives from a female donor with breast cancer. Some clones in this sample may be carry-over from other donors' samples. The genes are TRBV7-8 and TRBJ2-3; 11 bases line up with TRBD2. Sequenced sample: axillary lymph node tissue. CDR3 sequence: CASSSGLLAGGGDTQYF. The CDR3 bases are TGTGCCAGCAGCTCCGGCCTCCTAGCGGGAGGAGGAGATACGCAGTATTTT.